This T cell receptor beta chain was documented in a study of cytomegalovirus exposure and HLA in healthy donors. Overall study findings and caveats: Specific recognition of CMV antigens was confirmed in vitro for a few chains (all CMV-associated). Per a later analysis, HLA-associated TCR beta chains showed more clonal expansion than other, equally common TCR beta chains. TCR beta sequences reportedly predicted most subjects' HLA-A and HLA-B alleles accurately. TCR beta sequences numbering roughly 18,000 were associated with HLA alleles at 0.05 false discovery rate in a later analysis.

Researchers ran the PCR with 60 Vbeta and 13 Jbeta primers. Profiling relied on immunoSEQ multiplex PCR, and the TCRdb table lists in-frame clones only, not all of them. Among some 190,000 clones listed, 75% to 85% were seen once. Note on this clone: What it binds is unknown.

Between the trimmed V and J ends, which lost 6 bases and 4 bases, there was a span of 12 bases. This CDR3 has 13 residues. Per the germline V gene, CDR1 is LGHNT and CDR2 is FRNRAP. This chain links TRBV12-5 with TRBJ1-2, with D possibly being TRBD1 (6 bases). Source material: PBMCs. This clonotype was sampled from a woman between 45 and 60 years old in good health and CMV-seronegative. The CDR3 bases are TGTGCTAGTGGGGCCGGGACACTCTATGGCTACACCTTC. This gives the protein CASGAGTLYGYTF.